Below, 25 T cell receptor beta chains from the same sample are listed, as sequenced in a study of T cell responses to AZD1222 COVID-19 vaccine. Sequenced by immunoSEQ multiplex PCR; TCRdb stores in-frame clones only, minus some. The sample contains 130,000 or so clones, about 90% of which appear only once. Sequenced here: peripheral blood, sampled on day 0 of AZD1222 vaccination. The receptors were gathered from an adult in good health.

The chain couples TRBV28 to TRBJ1-4; 7 bases align to TRBD1. J lost 4 bases, V lost 7 bases, and 9 bases had no gene match. Germline V gene lookup returns CDR1 MDHEN and CDR2 SYDVKM. CDR3 length: 15 residues. In DNA form, the CDR3 reads TGTGCCAGCAAACAGTGGGACAGCTATAATGAAAAACTGTTTTTT. It specifies CASKQWDSYNEKLFF.

This chain uses TRBV19 with TRBJ1-5, with D possibly TRBD1 on 5 matching bases. V dropped 9 bases and J dropped 0 bases, with 15 bases sitting between them. The germline V gene encodes CDR1 LNHDA and CDR2 SQIVND (reference sequence). The CDR3 consists of 15 residues. The CDR3 nucleotides read TGTGCCAGCGCTGTAACAGGTCATAGCAATCAGCCCCAGCATTTT. Translation: CASAVTGHSNQPQHF.

The rearrangement joins TRBV28 to TRBJ1-1; no reliable D call. This CDR3 is built from 16 residues. V lost 3 bases and J 0 bases, leaving 14 bases between the germline ends. Germline loops: CDR1 MDHEN, CDR2 SYDVKM. DNA for the CDR3: TGTGCCAGCAGTTTTCTGGAGGATTTGGTGAACACTGAAGCTTTCTTT. This translates into CASSFLEDLVNTEAFF.

V is TRBV19 and J is TRBJ2-3, with 9 bases identical to TRBD2. J was trimmed by 8 bases and V by 8 bases; bases with no gene match: 11. CDR3 length: 14 amino acids. Germline CDR1 is LNHDA and CDR2 is SQIVND (reference sequence). As DNA, the CDR3 is TGTGCCAGTGGCCTACTAGCGGGTATGCCTACGCAGTATTTT. Translating it yields CASGLLAGMPTQYF. The variable domain in full, with the rest retrieved from reference TRBV19 and TRBJ2-3, is DGGITQSPKYLFRKEGQNVTLSCEQNLNHDAMYWYRQDPGQGLRLIYYSQIVNDFQKGDIAEGYSVSREKKESFPLTVTSAQKNPTAFYLCASGLLAGMPTQYFGPGTRLTVL.

The rearrangement joins TRBV19 to TRBJ1-2, with D possibly matching TRBD1 (6 bases). V was shortened by 0 bases and J by 5 bases, with 13 bases between the two germline ends. Germline V gene sequence: CDR1 LNHDA, CDR2 SQIVND (reference sequence). This CDR3 is built from 15 residues. The DNA of the CDR3 is TGTGCCAGTAGTATAGATTTCGGGCAGGGGTATGGCTACACCTTC. Protein: CASSIDFGQGYGYTF.

This clone showed up just once. The chain is built from TRBV7-9 and TRBJ1-6, with D perhaps matching TRBD1 (5 bases). V lost 5 bases and J lost 6, with 17 bases in between. Germline values: CDR1 SEHNR, CDR2 FQNEAQ (reference sequence). There are 16 residues in the CDR3. For the CDR3, the DNA is TGTGCCAGCAGCACCGACGATTTTGGGGGTAATTCACCCCTCCACTTT. Translated, it gives CASSTDDFGGNSPLHF.

The rearrangement uses TRBV3-1 (or the pseudogene TRBV3-2) and TRBJ2-3, with 11 bases identical to TRBD2. The CDR3 covers 15 residues. Germline V gives CDR1 LGHDT, CDR2 YNNKEL (reference sequence). Trimming at V came to 3 bases and at J to 11 bases, leaving 10 bases not matched to a gene. The DNA for the CDR3 is TGTGCCAGCAGCCAGGGACTAGCGGTAGGGTGGGGGCAGTATTTT. Translation gives CASSQGLAVGWGQYF.

In its sample, this clone was seen once. This sequence joins TRBV28 and TRBJ1-1; TRBD1 is a possible D gene (5 bases). V lost 7 bases to trimming and J lost 5 bases, with 14 bases between them. Germline-derived CDR1 and CDR2 are MDHEN and SYDVKM. CDR3 length equals 13 residues. CDR3 in DNA: TGTGCCAGCACTAGGGGTCCCCGGACTGAAGCTTTCTTT. Translated, it gives CASTRGPRTEAFF.

The rearrangement uses TRBV7-9 and TRBJ1-3; tentatively, D is TRBD1 (5 bases). Germline CDR1 is SEHNR and CDR2 is FQNEAQ (reference sequence). The V gene lost 5 bases and the J gene lost 4 bases, with 18 bases spanning the gap. The CDR3 has 16 residues. For the CDR3, the DNA is TGTGCCAGCAGCATGGGGCTGTTCGGTTTGGGAAACACCATATATTTT. This encodes CASSMGLFGLGNTIYF.

The chain carries TRBV30 and TRBJ2-3, with TRBD2 identical over 11 bases. V gave up 2 bases and J gave up 6 bases; unmatched junction bases: 4. CDR1 and CDR2 from the germline V gene are GTSNPN and SVGIG (reference sequence). This CDR3 comprises 14 residues. For the CDR3, the DNA is TGTGCCTGGAGTTTAGCGGGAGGGGGGGATACGCAGTATTTT. It translates to CAWSLAGGGDTQYF. The full variable domain, its missing parts supplied by reference TRBV30 and TRBJ2-3, is SQTIHQWPATLVQPVGSPLSLECTVEGTSNPNLYWYRQAAGRGLQLLFYSVGIGQISSEVPQNLSASRPQDRQFILSSKKLLLSDSGFYLCAWSLAGGGDTQYFGPGTRLTVL.

This rearrangement joins TRBV14 to TRBJ1-1; TRBD1 matches at 8 bases. This CDR3 is 14 amino acids long. After removal of 1 base from V and 11 bases from J, the junction contained 9 bases not matched to a gene. The germline CDR1 and CDR2 sequences are SGHDN and FVKESK. The CDR3 spells CASSQVRQGAPAFF. For the CDR3, the DNA is TGTGCCAGCAGCCAAGTACGGCAGGGGGCTCCTGCTTTCTTT.

This clone was detected once. V is TRBV3-1 (or the pseudogene TRBV3-2) and J is TRBJ2-1; D ambiguous. In germline, CDR1 is LGHDT, CDR2 YNNKEL (reference sequence). Between the trimmed V and J ends, which lost 1 base and 7 bases, there was a span of 5 bases. The CDR3 sequence is 12 residues long. This chain's CDR3 is CASSQVRNEQFF. The CDR3 nucleotides read TGTGCCAGCAGCCAAGTTAGGAATGAGCAGTTCTTC.

The chain carries TRBV25-1 and TRBJ1-5, with no clear D. In germline, CDR1 is MGHDK, CDR2 SYGVNS. V lost 2 bases and J 6 bases, leaving 11 bases between the germline ends. The length of the CDR3 is 14 residues. CDR3 loop: CASSEGRVGQPQHF. The CDR3 DNA follows: TGTGCCAGCAGTGAAGGTAGGGTGGGTCAGCCCCAGCATTTT.

This chain links TRBV6-6 with TRBJ1-1, with a weak D call TRBD1 (5 bases). CDR1 is MNHNY and CDR2 is SVGAGI in the germline V gene (reference sequence). With 5 bases removed from V and 0 bases from J, the gap between germline ends came to 25 bases. The CDR3 extends over 19 amino acids. The CDR3: CASSPHPGRGADMNTEAFF. DNA for the CDR3: TGTGCCAGCAGTCCCCATCCGGGGAGGGGCGCAGATATGAACACTGAAGCTTTCTTT.

The chain employs TRBV7-3 and TRBJ2-2, with a possible D match to TRBD1 (7 bases). This CDR3 contains 18 residues. CDR1 and CDR2 (germline): SGHTA, FQGTGA. V was shortened by 2 bases and J by 6 bases, with 22 bases between the two germline ends. The CDR3 here is CASSLGVMEGAGAGELFF. The CDR3 nucleotides read TGTGCCAGCAGCTTAGGTGTTATGGAGGGGGCAGGGGCCGGGGAGCTGTTTTTT.

The V gene is TRBV25-1, the J gene TRBJ2-1; tentatively, D is TRBD2 (6 bases). V was pared by 4 bases and J by 4 bases, with 17 bases between. This CDR3 comprises 16 residues. Germline CDR1 and CDR2: MGHDK and SYGVNS. As DNA, the CDR3 is TGTGCCAGCAGTGCCCTCGGGAGTGGGATTTACAATGAGCAGTTCTTC. It encodes CASSALGSGIYNEQFF. Filled out from reference TRBV25-1 and TRBJ2-1, the complete variable domain reads EADIYQTPRYLVIGTGKKITLECSQTMGHDKMYWYQQDPGMELHLIHYSYGVNSTEKGDLSSESTVSRIRTEHFPLTLESARPSHTSQYLCASSALGSGIYNEQFFGPGTRLTVL.

This chain links TRBV7-9 with TRBJ1-6; 10 positions agree with TRBD1. Germline V gives CDR1 SEHNR, CDR2 FQNEAQ (reference sequence). The CDR3 has 15 amino acids. V shed 4 bases and J 8 bases; nucleotides not matched to a gene: 5. The CDR3 nucleotides read TGTGCCAGCAGCTCCGGACAGGGGGGCTATTCACCCCTCCACTTT. Its protein is CASSSGQGGYSPLHF.

The chain is built from TRBV28 and TRBJ1-2; D gene uncertain. CDR1 is MDHEN, CDR2 SYDVKM, per germline. The CDR3 is 12 residues long. Trimming took 5 bases from V and 4 from J, leaving 8 bases between them. The CDR3 loop reads CASSPTVYGYTF. The DNA of the CDR3 is TGTGCCAGCAGTCCTACGGTCTATGGCTACACCTTC.

The J gene is TRBJ2-5, the V gene TRBV2; 14 bases align to TRBD2. This CDR3 has 16 residues. Unmatched junction bases numbered 7, after V lost 3 bases and J lost 7 bases. Germline assignment: CDR1 SNHLY and CDR2 FYNNEI. CDR3 nucleotide sequence: TGTGCCAGCAGTGACGGACTAGCGGGAGGAAAGGGGACCCAGTACTTC. Residues: CASSDGLAGGKGTQYF.

This sequence joins TRBV6-5 and TRBJ1-2; D perhaps matches TRBD1 (6 bases). The CDR3 length is 12 residues. The V gene's germline CDR1 is MNHEY and CDR2 SVGAGI. V was pared by 11 bases and J by 4 bases, with 14 bases between. CDR3 nucleotides: TGTGCCGCCTACCAGGGGCTCTATGGCTACACCTTC. It encodes CAAYQGLYGYTF.

This chain connects TRBV30 to TRBJ2-1; D gene unclear. The CDR3 is 14 amino acids. Trimming shortened V by 3 bases and J by 7 bases, and 16 bases separated the two germline ends. CDR1 is GTSNPN, CDR2 SVGIG, per germline (reference sequence). This CDR3 is CAWRKLGKLNEQFF. The CDR3 nucleotides read TGTGCCTGGAGGAAGTTGGGGAAATTAAATGAGCAGTTCTTC.

This chain's CDR3 is CASSRTEAFF. The CDR3 nucleotides are TGTGCCAGCAGTCGCACTGAAGCTTTCTTT. The chain carries TRBV6-6 and TRBJ1-1; D is ambiguous. This CDR3 has 10 amino acids. Trimming stripped 5 bases from V and 4 bases from J, with 2 bases between. The germline CDR1 and CDR2 sequences are MNHNY and SVGAGI (reference sequence).

The rearrangement links TRBV30 to TRBJ2-3; 9 nucleotides align to TRBD2. Germline V gives CDR1 GTSNPN, CDR2 SVGIG (reference sequence). The CDR3 contains 16 residues. V trimming: 0 bases; J trimming: 2 bases; junction bases outside the gene matches: 6. In DNA, the CDR3 is TGTGCCTGGAGTGTACGTCTAGCGGGAATCACAGATACGCAGTATTTT. The encoded protein is CAWSVRLAGITDTQYF. The whole variable domain, filled in from reference TRBV30 and TRBJ2-3, reads SQTIHQWPATLVQPVGSPLSLECTVEGTSNPNLYWYRQAAGRGLQLLFYSVGIGQISSEVPQNLSASRPQDRQFILSSKKLLLSDSGFYLCAWSVRLAGITDTQYFGPGTRLTVL.

The chain is built from TRBV19 and TRBJ1-1; D not certain. The V gene's germline CDR1 is LNHDA and CDR2 SQIVND (reference sequence). V gave up 1 base and J gave up 3 bases, with 9 bases separating them. The CDR3 has 14 residues. The CDR3 here is CASSIVGGHTEAFF. CDR3 sequence (DNA): TGTGCCAGTAGTATAGTGGGAGGGCACACTGAAGCTTTCTTT.

This sequence joins TRBV3-1 (or the pseudogene TRBV3-2) and TRBJ2-1; no clear D. The germline V and J ends were trimmed by 4 bases and 6 bases, with 10 bases remaining between them. Germline CDR1 reads LGHDT; CDR2 reads YNNKEL (reference sequence). This CDR3 region has 13 residues. Written as DNA, the CDR3 is TGTGCCAGCAGCCCCCTCACGGGCAATGAGCAGTTCTTC. Its protein is CASSPLTGNEQFF.